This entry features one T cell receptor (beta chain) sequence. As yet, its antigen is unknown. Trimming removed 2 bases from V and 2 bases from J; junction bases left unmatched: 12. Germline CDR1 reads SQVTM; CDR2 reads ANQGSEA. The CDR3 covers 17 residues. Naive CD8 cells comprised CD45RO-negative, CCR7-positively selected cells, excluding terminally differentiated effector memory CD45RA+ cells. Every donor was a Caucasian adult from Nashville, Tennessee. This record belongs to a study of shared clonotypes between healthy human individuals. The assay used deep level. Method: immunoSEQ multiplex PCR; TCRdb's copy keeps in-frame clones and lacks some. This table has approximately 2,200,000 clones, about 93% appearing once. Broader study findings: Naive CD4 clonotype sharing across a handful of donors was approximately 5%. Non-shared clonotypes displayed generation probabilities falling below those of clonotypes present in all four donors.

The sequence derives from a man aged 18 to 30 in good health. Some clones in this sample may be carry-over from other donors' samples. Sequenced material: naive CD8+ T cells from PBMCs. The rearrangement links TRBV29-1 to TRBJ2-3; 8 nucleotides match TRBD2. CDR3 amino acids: CSVELATSVWVTDTQYF. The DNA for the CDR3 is TGCAGCGTTGAATTGGCGACTAGCGTTTGGGTCACAGATACGCAGTATTTT.